Described below is a single TCR beta chain sequence and its context. These data originate in a study of blood T cell repertoires in COVID-19. The wider study: Donors in the United States, Italy and Spain gave samples during acute or convalescent COVID-19. T cells, B-cell-depleted T cells, or PBMCs provided the cDNA or gDNA that served as material.

There are 16 residues in the CDR3. Germline assignment: CDR1 LGHNA and CDR2 YNFKEQ. Trimming shortened V by 5 bases and J by 1 base, and 15 bases separated the two germline ends. As processed by the authors: Researchers report that nucleated cell counts were estimated from reference gene primer amplification. Method: immunoSEQ multiplex PCR; TCRdb's copy keeps in-frame clones and lacks some. That table supplies the V and J calls and clone size; D and trimming were determined from the DNA. The data show about 200,000 clones, around 90% seen once. The chain is built from TRBV4-2 and TRBJ2-1, with D possibly matching TRBD2 (7 bases). The sample comprised peripheral blood. This clonotype originated in a man younger than 35 with active or convalescent COVID-19. The chain's CDR3 is CASSGGGLASYNEQFF. In nucleotides, the CDR3 is TGTGCCAGCAGCGGGGGGGGGCTGGCGTCCTACAATGAGCAGTTCTTC.